This TCR beta chain was recorded in a study of cytomegalovirus exposure and HLA in healthy donors. Whole-study findings and limits: One later analysis, an examination of the approximately 130 validation repertoires, found that first-cohort TCR clusters tended to co-occur in them. Most TCR sequences proved rare, with some public TCRs found in many donors.

Separate from the roughly 720-subject first cohort was the approximately 130-subject validation cohort, to which the donors belonged. A single count supports this clone. Its antigen remains unknown. V lost 6 bases to trimming and J lost 5 bases, with 8 bases between them. Germline V gene sequence: CDR1 MDHEN, CDR2 SYDVKM. The CDR3 is 11 amino acids. This table comes from immunoSEQ multiplex PCR, and its TCRdb copy is limited to in-frame clones, with some not included. This table has approximately 65,000 clones, over 90% appearing once. The origin of this receptor is a man younger than 35 in good health and CMV-seropositive. V is TRBV28 and J is TRBJ2-7, with D unresolved. Sequencing input: PBMCs. Written as DNA, the CDR3 is TGTGCCAGCAGGCGCCTTGACGAGCAGTACTTC. Residues: CASRRLDEQYF.